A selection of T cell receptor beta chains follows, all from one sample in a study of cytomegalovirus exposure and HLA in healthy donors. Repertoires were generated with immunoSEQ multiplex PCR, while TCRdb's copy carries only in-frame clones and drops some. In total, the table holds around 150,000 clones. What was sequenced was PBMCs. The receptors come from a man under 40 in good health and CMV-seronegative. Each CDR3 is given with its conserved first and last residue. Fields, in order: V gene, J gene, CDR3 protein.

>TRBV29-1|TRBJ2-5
CSVHRGLGGETQYF
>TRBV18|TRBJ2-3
CASSTATSGRKVAQYF
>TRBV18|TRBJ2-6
CASSAWTGTSGANVLTF
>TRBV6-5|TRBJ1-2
CASSYSHRARDYGYTF
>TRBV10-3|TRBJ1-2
CAIRIPPREGENGYTF
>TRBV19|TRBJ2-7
CASSIGVGQLYEQYF
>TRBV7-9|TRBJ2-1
CASSRLAGVSEQFF
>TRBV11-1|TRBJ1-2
CASTGGYSYGYTF
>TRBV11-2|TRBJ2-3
CASSLEWGHTQYF
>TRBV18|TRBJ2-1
CASSPDRGQFF
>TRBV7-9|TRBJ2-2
CASSFAGKGTGELFF
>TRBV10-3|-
CAIKGQTSYEQYF
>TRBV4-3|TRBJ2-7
CASSQEYGAESYEQYF
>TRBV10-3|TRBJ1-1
CAIRSTGYPNTEAFF
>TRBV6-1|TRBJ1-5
CASSAAQGYQPQHF
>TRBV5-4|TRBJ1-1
CASSLPRTEAFF
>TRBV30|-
CAWSELLAGGPYEQYF
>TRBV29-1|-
CSVAPQGTTYEQYF
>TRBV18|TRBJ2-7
CASSRSQGISYEQYF
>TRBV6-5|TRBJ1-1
CASRLQGAVGEAFF